This entry features one T cell receptor (beta chain) sequence. This specimen belongs to a study of beta chain features in type 1 diabetes. The CDR3 spans 14 residues. Germline CDR1 MNHEY, CDR2 SMNVEV (reference sequence). V lost 0 bases and J lost 2, with 5 bases in between. Expressed TCRB transcripts were sequenced, since all the RNA that had been isolated was reverse transcribed. Around 3.57 million reads was the average for naive, central memory and regulatory T cell samples. Sequenced by immunoSEQ multiplex PCR; TCRdb stores in-frame clones only, minus some. The table lists about 130,000 clones, 7% to 10% of them singletons.

The sample comprised central memory CD4+ T cells from blood. This clonotype was sampled from a young man in good health. V is TRBV27 and J is TRBJ1-5; D is uncertain. The CDR3 here is CASSLSQGNQPQHF. DNA of the CDR3: TGTGCCAGCAGTTTATCGCAGGGCAATCAGCCCCAGCATTTT.